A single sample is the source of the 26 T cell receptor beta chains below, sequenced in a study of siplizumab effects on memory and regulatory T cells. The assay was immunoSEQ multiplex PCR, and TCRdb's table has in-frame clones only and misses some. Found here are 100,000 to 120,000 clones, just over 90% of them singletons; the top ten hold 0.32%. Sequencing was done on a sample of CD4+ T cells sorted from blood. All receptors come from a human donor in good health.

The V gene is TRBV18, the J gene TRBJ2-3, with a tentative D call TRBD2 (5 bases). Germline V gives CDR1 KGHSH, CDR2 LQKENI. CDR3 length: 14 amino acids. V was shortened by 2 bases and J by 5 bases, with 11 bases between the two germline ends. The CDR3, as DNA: TGTGCCAGCTCACCATTTGTCGGAGGAGATACGCAGTATTTT. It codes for CASSPFVGGDTQYF.

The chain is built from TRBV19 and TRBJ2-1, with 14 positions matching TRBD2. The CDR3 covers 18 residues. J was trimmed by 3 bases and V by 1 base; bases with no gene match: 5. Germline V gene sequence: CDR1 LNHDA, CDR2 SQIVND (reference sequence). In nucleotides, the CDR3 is TGTGCCAGTAGTATAGTGAGGACTAGCGGGGGGCTCTACAATGAGCAGTTCTTC. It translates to CASSIVRTSGGLYNEQFF.

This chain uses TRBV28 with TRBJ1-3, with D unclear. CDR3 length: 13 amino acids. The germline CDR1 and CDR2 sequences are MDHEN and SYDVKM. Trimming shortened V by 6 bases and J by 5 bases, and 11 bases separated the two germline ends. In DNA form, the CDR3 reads TGTGCCAGCAGCCCTGGTGGTCGAAACACCATATATTTT. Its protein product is CASSPGGRNTIYF. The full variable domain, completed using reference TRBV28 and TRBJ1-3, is DVKVTQSSRYLVKRTGEKVFLECVQDMDHENMFWYRQDPGLGLRLIYFSYDVKMKEKGDIPEGYSVSREKKERFSLILESASTNQTSMYLCASSPGGRNTIYFGEGSWLTVV.

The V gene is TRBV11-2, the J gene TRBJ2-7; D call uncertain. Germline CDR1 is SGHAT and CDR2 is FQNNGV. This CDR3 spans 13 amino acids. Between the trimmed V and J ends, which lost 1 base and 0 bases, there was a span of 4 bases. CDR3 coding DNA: TGTGCCAGCAGCTTAGCTCTCTCCTACGAGCAGTACTTC. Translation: CASSLALSYEQYF.

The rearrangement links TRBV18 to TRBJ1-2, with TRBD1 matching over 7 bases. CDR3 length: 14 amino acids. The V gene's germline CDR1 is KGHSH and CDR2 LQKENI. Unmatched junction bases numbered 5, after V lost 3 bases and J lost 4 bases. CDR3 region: CASSPPQGTYGYTF. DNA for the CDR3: TGTGCCAGCTCACCTCCACAGGGGACCTATGGCTACACCTTC. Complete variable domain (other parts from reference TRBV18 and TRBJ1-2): NAGVMQNPRHLVRRRGQEARLRCSPMKGHSHVYWYRQLPEEGLKFMVYLQKENIIDESGMPKERFSAEFPKEGPSILRIQQVVRGDSAAYFCASSPPQGTYGYTFGSGTRLTVV.

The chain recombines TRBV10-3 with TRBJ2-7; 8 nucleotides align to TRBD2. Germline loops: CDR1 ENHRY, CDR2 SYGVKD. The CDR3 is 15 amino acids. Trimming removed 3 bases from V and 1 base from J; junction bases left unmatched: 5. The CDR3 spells CAISEVTSGSYEQYF. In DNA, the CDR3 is TGTGCCATCAGTGAAGTAACTAGCGGATCCTACGAGCAGTACTTC.

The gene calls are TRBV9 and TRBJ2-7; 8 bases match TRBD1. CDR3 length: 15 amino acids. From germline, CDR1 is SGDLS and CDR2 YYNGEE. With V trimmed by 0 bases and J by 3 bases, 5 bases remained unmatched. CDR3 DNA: TGTGCCAGCAGCGTAGGAGACAGGGGTTACTACGAGCAGTACTTC. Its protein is CASSVGDRGYYEQYF. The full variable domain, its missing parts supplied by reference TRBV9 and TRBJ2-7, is DSGVTQTPKHLITATGQRVTLRCSPRSGDLSVYWYQQSLDQGLQFLIQYYNGEERAKGNILERFSAQQFPDLHSELNLSSLELGDSALYFCASSVGDRGYYEQYFGPGTRLTVT.

CDR3 region: CASSLEGHGYEQYF. Written as DNA, the CDR3 is TGCGCCAGCAGCTTGGAGGGACACGGCTACGAGCAGTACTTC. The rearrangement joins TRBV5-1 to TRBJ2-7, with a possible D match to TRBD1 (6 bases). In germline, CDR1 is SGHRS, CDR2 YFSETQ. The CDR3 contains 14 residues. V lost 0 bases and J lost 3, with 10 bases in between.

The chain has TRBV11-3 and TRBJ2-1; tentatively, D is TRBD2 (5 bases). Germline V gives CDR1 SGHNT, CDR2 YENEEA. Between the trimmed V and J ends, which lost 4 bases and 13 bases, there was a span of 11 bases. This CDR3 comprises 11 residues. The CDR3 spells CASSSGNVQFF. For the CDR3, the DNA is TGTGCCAGCAGCTCCGGGAATGTACAGTTCTTC.

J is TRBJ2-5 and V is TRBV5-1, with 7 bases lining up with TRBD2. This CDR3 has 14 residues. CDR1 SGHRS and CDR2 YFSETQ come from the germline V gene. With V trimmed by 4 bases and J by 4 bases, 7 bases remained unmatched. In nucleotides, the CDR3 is TGCGCCAGCAGCCCCGGACTAGAGGCAGAGACCCAGTACTTC. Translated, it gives CASSPGLEAETQYF.

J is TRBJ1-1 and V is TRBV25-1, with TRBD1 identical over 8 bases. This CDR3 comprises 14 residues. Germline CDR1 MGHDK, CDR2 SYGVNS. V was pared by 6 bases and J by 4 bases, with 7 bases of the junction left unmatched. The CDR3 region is CASSGDRGVTEAFF. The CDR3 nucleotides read TGTGCCAGCAGCGGAGACAGGGGTGTCACTGAAGCTTTCTTT.

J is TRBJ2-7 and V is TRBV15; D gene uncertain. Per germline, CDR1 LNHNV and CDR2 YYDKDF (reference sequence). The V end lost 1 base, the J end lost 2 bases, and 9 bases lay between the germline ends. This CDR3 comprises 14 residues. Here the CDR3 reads CATSRGWGTYEQYF. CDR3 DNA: TGTGCCACCAGCAGAGGGTGGGGAACCTACGAGCAGTACTTC.

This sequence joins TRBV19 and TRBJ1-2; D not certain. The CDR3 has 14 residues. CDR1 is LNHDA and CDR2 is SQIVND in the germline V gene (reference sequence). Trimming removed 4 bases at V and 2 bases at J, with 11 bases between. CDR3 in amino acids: CASSNGRRNYGYTF. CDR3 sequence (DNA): TGTGCCAGTAGTAACGGCAGGCGGAACTATGGCTACACCTTC.

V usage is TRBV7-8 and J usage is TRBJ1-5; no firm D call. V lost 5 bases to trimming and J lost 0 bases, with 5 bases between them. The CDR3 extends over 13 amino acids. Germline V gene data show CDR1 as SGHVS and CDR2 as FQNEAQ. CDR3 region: CASSLDSNQPQHF. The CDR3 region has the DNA TGTGCCAGCAGCCTGGATAGCAATCAGCCCCAGCATTTT. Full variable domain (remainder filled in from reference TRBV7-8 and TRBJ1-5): GAGVSQSPRYKVAKRGQDVALRCDPISGHVSLFWYQQALGQGPEFLTYFQNEAQLDKSGLPSDRFFAERPEGSVSTLKIQRTQQEDSAVYLCASSLDSNQPQHFGDGTRLSIL.

The chain's CDR3 is CASSLPTGRVRNSALHF. CDR3 nucleotides: TGTGCCAGCAGCTTACCGACAGGGAGAGTTCGGAATTCCGCCCTCCACTTT. The chain employs TRBV7-2 and TRBJ1-6; TRBD1 matches at 7 bases. In germline, CDR1 is SGHTA, CDR2 FQGNSA. The CDR3 is 17 amino acids. J gave up 14 bases and V 2 bases, and 18 bases lay outside the gene matches. The full variable domain, in which reference TRBV7-2 and TRBJ1-6 provide the parts outside the CDR3, is GAGVSQSPSNKVTEKGKDVELRCDPISGHTALYWYRQSLGQGLEFLIYFQGNSAPDKSGLPSDRFSAERTGGSVSTLTIQRTQQEDSAVYLCASSLPTGRVRNSALHFGNGTRLTVT.

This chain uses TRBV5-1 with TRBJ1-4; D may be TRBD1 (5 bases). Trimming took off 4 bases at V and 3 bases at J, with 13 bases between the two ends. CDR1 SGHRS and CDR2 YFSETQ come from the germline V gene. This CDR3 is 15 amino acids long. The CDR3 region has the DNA TGCGCCAGCAGCCCTGCCCTGGGACCTAATGAAAAACTGTTTTTT. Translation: CASSPALGPNEKLFF.

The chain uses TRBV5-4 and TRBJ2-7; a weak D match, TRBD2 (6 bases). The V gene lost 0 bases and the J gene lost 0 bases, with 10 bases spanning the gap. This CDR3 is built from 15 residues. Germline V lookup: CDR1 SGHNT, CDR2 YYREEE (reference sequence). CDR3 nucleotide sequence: TGTGCCAGCAGCTTGGGCGGGGCGAGCTCCTACGAGCAGTACTTC. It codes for CASSLGGASSYEQYF.

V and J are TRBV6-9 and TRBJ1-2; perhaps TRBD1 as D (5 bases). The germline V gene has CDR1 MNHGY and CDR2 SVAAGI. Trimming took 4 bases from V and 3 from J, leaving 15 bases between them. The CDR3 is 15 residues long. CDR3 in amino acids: CASSWGGGSDYGYTF. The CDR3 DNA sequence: TGTGCCAGCAGTTGGGGCGGGGGGAGTGACTATGGCTACACCTTC.

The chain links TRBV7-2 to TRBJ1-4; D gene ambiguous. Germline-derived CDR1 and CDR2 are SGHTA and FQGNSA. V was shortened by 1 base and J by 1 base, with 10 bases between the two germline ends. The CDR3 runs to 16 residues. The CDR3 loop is CASSLEAFRTNEKLFF. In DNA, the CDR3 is TGTGCCAGCAGCTTAGAGGCATTTCGAACTAATGAAAAACTGTTTTTT.

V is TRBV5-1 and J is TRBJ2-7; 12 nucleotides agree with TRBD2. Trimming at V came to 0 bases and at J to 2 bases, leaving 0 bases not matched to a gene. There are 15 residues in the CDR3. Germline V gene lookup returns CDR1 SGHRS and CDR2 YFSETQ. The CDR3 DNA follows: TGCGCCAGCAGCTTGGGACTAGCGGGAGCCTACGAGCAGTACTTC. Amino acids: CASSLGLAGAYEQYF. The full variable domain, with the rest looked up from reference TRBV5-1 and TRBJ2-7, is KAGVTQTPRYLIKTRGQQVTLSCSPISGHRSVSWYQQTPGQGLQFLFEYFSETQRNKGNFPGRFSGRQFSNSRSEMNVSTLELGDSALYLCASSLGLAGAYEQYFGPGTRLTVT.

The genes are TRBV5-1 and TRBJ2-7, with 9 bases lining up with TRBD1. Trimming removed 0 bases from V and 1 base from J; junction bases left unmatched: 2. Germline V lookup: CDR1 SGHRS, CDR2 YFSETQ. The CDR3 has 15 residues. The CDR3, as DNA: TGCGCCAGCAGCTTGGTCGGGACAGGGTCCTACGAGCAGTACTTC. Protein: CASSLVGTGSYEQYF.

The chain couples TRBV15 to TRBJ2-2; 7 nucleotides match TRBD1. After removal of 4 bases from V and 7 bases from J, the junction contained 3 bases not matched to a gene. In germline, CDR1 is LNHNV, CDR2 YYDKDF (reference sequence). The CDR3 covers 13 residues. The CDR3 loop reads CATSIQGHGELFF. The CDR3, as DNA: TGTGCCACCAGCATACAGGGGCACGGGGAGCTGTTTTTT.

The CDR3 nucleotides read TGTGCCAGCAGCTTAAATGGTCGGCAAGAGACCCAGTACTTC. Amino acid sequence: CASSLNGRQETQYF. This chain joins TRBV7-2 and TRBJ2-5, with D unresolved. V was shortened by 2 bases and J by 2 bases, with 9 bases between the two germline ends. CDR1 is SGHTA and CDR2 is FQGNSA in the germline V gene. The CDR3 length is 14 residues.

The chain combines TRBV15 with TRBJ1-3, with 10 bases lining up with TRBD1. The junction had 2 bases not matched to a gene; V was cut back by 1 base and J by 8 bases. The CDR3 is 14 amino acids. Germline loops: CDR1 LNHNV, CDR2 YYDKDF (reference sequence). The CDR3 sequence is CATSRGDRGYTIYF. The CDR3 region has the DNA TGTGCCACCAGCAGAGGGGACAGGGGTTACACCATATATTTT.

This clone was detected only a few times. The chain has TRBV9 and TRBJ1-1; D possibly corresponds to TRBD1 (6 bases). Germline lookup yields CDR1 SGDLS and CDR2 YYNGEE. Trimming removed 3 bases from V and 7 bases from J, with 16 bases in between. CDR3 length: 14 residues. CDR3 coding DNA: TGTGCCAGCAGCGCCATACAGGGCGGCGGTGAAGCTTTCTTT. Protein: CASSAIQGGGEAFF.

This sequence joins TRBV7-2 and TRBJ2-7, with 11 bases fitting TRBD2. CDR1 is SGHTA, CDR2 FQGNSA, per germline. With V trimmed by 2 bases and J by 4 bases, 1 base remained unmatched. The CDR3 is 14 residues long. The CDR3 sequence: CASSLRLAGYEQYF. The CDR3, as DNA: TGTGCCAGCAGCTTAAGACTAGCGGGGTACGAGCAGTACTTC. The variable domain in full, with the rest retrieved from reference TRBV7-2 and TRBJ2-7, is GAGVSQSPSNKVTEKGKDVELRCDPISGHTALYWYRQSLGQGLEFLIYFQGNSAPDKSGLPSDRFSAERTGGSVSTLTIQRTQQEDSAVYLCASSLRLAGYEQYFGPGTRLTVT.